Listed below are T cell receptor beta chains from one sample, sequenced in a study of T cell changes during pregnancy in multiple sclerosis. Repertoires were generated with immunoSEQ multiplex PCR, while TCRdb's copy carries only in-frame clones and drops some. The sample shows roughly 69,000 clones, roughly 94% of them seen only once. The sample in question was peripheral blood, obtained after pregnancy. These receptors all come from a female donor with multiple sclerosis, enrolled in a pregnancy study. Each CDR3 is given with its conserved first and last residue. A D gene is named only where the DNA matches it firmly. Not every row has a clone size; where given, it reads once, few, many or a size class.

TRBV18	TRBJ1-1	-	-	TGTGCCAGCTCACCACTTCAGGTTTTCTCTGAAGCTTTCTTT	CASSPLQVFSEAFF
TRBV30	TRBJ2-3	-	-	TGTGCCTGGACCCCGCGGACAGATACGCAGTATTTT	CAWTPRTDTQYF
TRBV5-1	TRBJ1-3	-	-	TGCGCCAGCAGTGGAGACAGGACGGGAAACACCATATATTTT	CASSGDRTGNTIYF
TRBV19	TRBJ1-5	-	TRBD1	TGTGCCAGTAGTATAGTTTGGACAGGGGGCTTTCAGCCCCAGCATTTT	CASSIVWTGGFQPQHF
TRBV7-2	TRBJ1-1	-	TRBD1	TGTGCCAGCAGCCGCGGGACAGGGGGGATATACACTGAAGCTTTCTTT	CASSRGTGGIYTEAFF
TRBV28	TRBJ2-7	-	TRBD1	TGTGCCAGCAGGGGACAGGAACCCTACGAGCAGTACTTC	CASRGQEPYEQYF
TRBV5-5	TRBJ1-3	-	-	TGTGCCAGCAGCTTGCCTGGGGCGGTAGGAAACACCATATATTTT	CASSLPGAVGNTIYF
TRBV19	TRBJ2-7	-	TRBD2	TGTGCCAGTAGCGGACTAGCGGGACCCTACGAGCAGTACTTC	CASSGLAGPYEQYF
TRBV4-3	TRBJ2-3	-	TRBD2	TGCGCCAGCAGCCAAGGATATCACAGGACTAGCGGCACAGATACGCAGTATTTT	CASSQGYHRTSGTDTQYF
TRBV19	TRBJ2-5	-	-	TGTGCCAGTTCCTCCCCGAGGGAGTTCCAAGAGACCCAGTACTTC	CASSSPREFQETQYF
TRBV11-2	TRBJ2-3	-	-	TGTGCCAGCAGCTCCCAACTGGAGGATACGCAGTATTTT	CASSSQLEDTQYF
TRBV6-4	TRBJ1-1	-	TRBD1	TGTGCCAGCAGTGACGACAGGGCAACTGAAGCTTTCTTT	CASSDDRATEAFF
TRBV7-9	TRBJ2-1	-	TRBD2	TGTGCCAGCAGCTTAGGACTAGCGGGAGTCGGGCAGTTCTTC	CASSLGLAGVGQFF
TRBV18	TRBJ2-5	-	-	TGTGCCAGCCAATCATCGGGGGAGACCCAGTACTTC	CASQSSGETQYF
TRBV10-3	TRBJ2-1	-	TRBD2	TGTGCCATCAGTGTGTTAGATTGGACTAGCGGGAGATATGAGCAGTTCTTC	CAISVLDWTSGRYEQFF
TRBV4-2	TRBJ2-7	-	-	TGTGCCAGCAGCCAAGCGGGAGTAGTAAGTAAGCAGTACTTC	CASSQAGVVSKQYF
TRBV5-1	TRBJ2-7	-	TRBD1	TGCGCCAGCAGCGGTGGACAGGGGAGCTCCTACGAGCAGTACTTC	CASSGGQGSSYEQYF
TRBV27	TRBJ2-2	-	-	TGTGCCAGCAGTTTAAGGGGGGGAATCGGGGAGCTGTTTTTT	CASSLRGGIGELFF
TRBV5-5	TRBJ2-1	-	-	TGTGCCAGCAGCTTGACGGGGGACTCCTACAATGAGCAGTTCTTC	CASSLTGDSYNEQFF
TRBV7-9	TRBJ2-3	-	-	TGTGCCAGCAGCTTATTCGGGACAACAAGGGGACACACAGATACGCAGTATTTT	CASSLFGTTRGHTDTQYF
TRBV4-1	TRBJ2-7	once	TRBD1	TGCGCCAGCAGCCAAGCAACAGGGGGTCCCTTTAACTTC	CASSQATGGPFNF
TRBV6-5	TRBJ2-2	-	-	TGTGCCAGCAGTTACTCGTTCCGTTGGGCAGCCGGGGAGCTGTTTTTT	CASSYSFRWAAGELFF
TRBV11-2	TRBJ2-3	-	TRBD2	TGTGCCAGCAGACTAGCGGGAGTAGATACGCAGTATTTT	CASRLAGVDTQYF
TRBV19	TRBJ1-5	once	-	TGTGCCACTAACGGGGGACGGGATCAGCCCCAGCATTTT	CATNGGRDQPQHF
TRBV6-5	TRBJ1-2	-	TRBD1	TGTGCCAGCAGTTCCGGACAGGACCTCTATGGCTACACCTTC	CASSSGQDLYGYTF
TRBV7-2	TRBJ2-7	-	-	TGTGCCAGCAGCACCGGGACACTACGCTACGAGCAGTACTTC	CASSTGTLRYEQYF
TRBV11-2	TRBJ2-1	-	-	TGTGCCAGCAGCTTAGTGTTCGGGGGACCCCAAAGAGAGCAGTTCTTC	CASSLVFGGPQREQFF
TRBV6-6	TRBJ1-5	-	TRBD1	TGTGCCAGCAGTTATGGAGGGCAGGGGGAACAGCCCCAGCATTTT	CASSYGGQGEQPQHF
TRBV10-3	TRBJ1-5	-	-	TGTGCCATCAGTGGGCAGGGTAGCAATCAGCCCCAGCATTTT	CAISGQGSNQPQHF
TRBV6-1	TRBJ1-3	-	-	TGTGCCAGCAGTTGGAGATCTGGAAACACCATATATTTT	CASSWRSGNTIYF
TRBV19	TRBJ2-7	-	-	TGTGCCAGTAGCCCTGGACTCTACGAGCAGTACTTC	CASSPGLYEQYF
TRBV6-5	TRBJ2-7	-	-	TGTGCCAGCAGTTATGGGACTGAGCAGTACTTC	CASSYGTEQYF
TRBV7-9	TRBJ2-7	-	TRBD2	TGTGCCAGCAGCTTAGGGCGGGAGGGCCGGAGGGACGAGCAGTACTTC	CASSLGREGRRDEQYF
TRBV4-3	TRBJ1-5	-	-	TGCGCCAGCAGCCAAGAACCAGGGGTGGATGGCAATCAGCCCCAGCATTTT	CASSQEPGVDGNQPQHF
TRBV30	TRBJ2-7	-	TRBD1	TGTGCCTGGAGAAAGCCCGGGACAGGGGTCCACGAGCAGTACTTC	CAWRKPGTGVHEQYF
TRBV29-1	TRBJ1-2	-	-	TGCAGCGTGTTAAAGGACAGTTCCACCCCCGACTATGGCTACACCTTC	CSVLKDSSTPDYGYTF
TRBV6-1	TRBJ2-7	-	TRBD2	TGTGCCAGCAGTGAAGGGGTGGCGGCTAGCGGGTACTACGAGCAGTACTTC	CASSEGVAASGYYEQYF
TRBV4-2	TRBJ2-2	-	TRBD2	TGTGCCAGCAGCCAGCAGACTAGCGAGGACACCGGGGAGCTGTTTTTT	CASSQQTSEDTGELFF
TRBV5-1	TRBJ2-1	once	-	TGCGCCAGCAGCCTTGAGCGGAGGGATTTCAATGAGCAGTTCTTC	CASSLERRDFNEQFF
TRBV30	TRBJ2-5	once	-	TGTGCCTGGAGTGGGGAAACAGGCTGGGAAGAGACCCAGTACTTC	CAWSGETGWEETQYF
TRBV29-1	TRBJ1-2	-	-	TGCAGCGTTGAACGACAGTCCTTCAACTATGGCTACACCTTC	CSVERQSFNYGYTF
TRBV27	TRBJ2-7	-	TRBD2	TGTGCCAGCAGTTTAACACGACTAGCGGGAGGTGATGGGCAGTACTTC	CASSLTRLAGGDGQYF
TRBV9	TRBJ2-7	-	TRBD2	TGTGCCAGCAGCCCCCCGGGACTAGCGGGAGTTTACGAGCAGTACTTC	CASSPPGLAGVYEQYF
TRBV13	TRBJ2-3	-	-	TGTGCCAGCAGCGATGTAGCGGCTAGCACAGATACGCAGTATTTT	CASSDVAASTDTQYF
TRBV10-2	TRBJ1-2	few	-	TGCGCCAGCTTGAGGGGGGGGGCGCGGGGCTACACCTTC	CASLRGGARGYTF
TRBV29-1	TRBJ2-3	-	TRBD1	TGCAGCGTTGGACAGGGGCGTCGCACAGATACGCAGTATTTT	CSVGQGRRTDTQYF
TRBV28	TRBJ2-1	-	TRBD2	TGTGCCAGCAGCCCCCTCCAGGGAGGTAGCGGGAGGGCCCACAATGAGCAGTTCTTC	CASSPLQGGSGRAHNEQFF
TRBV10-3	TRBJ1-2	-	-	TGTGCCATTACTTGGGGCTTAGAAAATGGCTACACCTTC	CAITWGLENGYTF
TRBV19	TRBJ1-2	once	TRBD1	TGTGCCAGTAGTGCGGGACAGGGGGCGCGAGGCTACACCTTC	CASSAGQGARGYTF
TRBV5-5	TRBJ2-5	-	TRBD2	TGTGCCAGCAGCTTCTCGGGACTAGCGGGAGCGGAGCAAGAGACCCAGTACTTC	CASSFSGLAGAEQETQYF
TRBV4-1	TRBJ1-2	-	-	TGCGCCAGCAGCCAAGCTCCAGGGATTTTCCATGGCTACACCTTC	CASSQAPGIFHGYTF
TRBV5-1	TRBJ1-3	-	TRBD1	TGCGCCAGCAGCTTAGAGGGGGCTTTGCGGGGAAACACCATATATTTT	CASSLEGALRGNTIYF
TRBV6-1	TRBJ1-5	few	-	TGTGCCAGCAGTTCCCAGGTGGGTGGGAATCAGCCCCAGCATTTT	CASSSQVGGNQPQHF
TRBV2	TRBJ2-1	-	-	TGTGCCAGCGGGGGGCTGGGGGGGCGGATGGGAAATGAGCAGTTCTTC	CASGGLGGRMGNEQFF
TRBV29-1	TRBJ2-5	-	-	TGCAGCGTTGAAACCTACCAAGAGGCCCAGTACTTC	CSVETYQEAQYF
TRBV6-5	TRBJ2-3	-	-	TGTGCCAGCAGTCCTACCGCAGATACGCAGTATTTT	CASSPTADTQYF
TRBV4-3	TRBJ2-3	-	TRBD2	TGCGCCAGCAGCCAAGTTAGCGGGAGGCCTGACACAGATACGCAGTATTTT	CASSQVSGRPDTDTQYF
TRBV29-1	TRBJ2-7	-	TRBD2	TGCAGCGTCACTAGCGGGAGGAACTCCTACGAGCAGTACTTC	CSVTSGRNSYEQYF